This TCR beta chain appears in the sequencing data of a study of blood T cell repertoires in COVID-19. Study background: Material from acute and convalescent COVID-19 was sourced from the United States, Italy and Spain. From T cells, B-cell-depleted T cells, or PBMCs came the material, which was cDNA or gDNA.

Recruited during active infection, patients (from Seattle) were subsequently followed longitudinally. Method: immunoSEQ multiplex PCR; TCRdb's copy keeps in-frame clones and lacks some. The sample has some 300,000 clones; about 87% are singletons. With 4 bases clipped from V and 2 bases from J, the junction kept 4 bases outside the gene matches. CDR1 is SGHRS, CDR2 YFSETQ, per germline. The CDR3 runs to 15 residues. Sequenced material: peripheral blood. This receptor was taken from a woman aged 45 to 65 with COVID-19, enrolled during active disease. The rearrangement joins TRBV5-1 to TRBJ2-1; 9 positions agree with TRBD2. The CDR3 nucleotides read TGCGCCAGCAGCGTATTAGCGGGAGCCTACAATGAGCAGTTCTTC. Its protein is CASSVLAGAYNEQFF. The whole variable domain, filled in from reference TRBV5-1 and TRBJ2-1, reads KAGVTQTPRYLIKTRGQQVTLSCSPISGHRSVSWYQQTPGQGLQFLFEYFSETQRNKGNFPGRFSGRQFSNSRSEMNVSTLELGDSALYLCASSVLAGAYNEQFFGPGTRLTVL.